This TCR beta chain was found in a study of vaccination and CD4 T cells after COVID-19. Looked up from germline, CDR1 is KGHSH and CDR2 is LQKENI. The CDR3 consists of 12 residues. Trimming cost V 4 bases and J 10 bases; bases outside gene matches: 6. Treatment: roughly ten-day PBMC culture with coronavirus spike peptide pools or control peptides (ViraFEST assay). TCRs were sequenced by ViraFEST after antigen-specific T cells had been expanded with peptide pools. Cultured CD4+ T-cell DNA underwent Oncomine TCR Beta short-read sequencing. Each CDR3 protein is one row after TCRdb ran MiXCR on the PCR reads. Of 6,000 or so distinct CDR3 sequences listed, around 19% were seen once; the top ten hold 20%. For this clonotype: Its specificity is not known.

Sequences were obtained from CD4+ T cells from blood, cultured in vitro. This chain joins TRBV18 and TRBJ1-2; TRBD1 agrees at 7 bases. The clonotype comes from a human donor who had recovered from COVID-19. The CDR3 DNA follows: TGTGCCAGCTCACTACGGGACAGCCACTACACCTTC. Encoded protein: CASSLRDSHYTF.